A single sample is the source of the 26 T cell receptor beta chains below, sequenced in a study of post-analysis software for immune sequencing data. Whole-study findings and limits: Roughly 5 TRBV segments, including TRBV5-6, TRBV5-1 and TRBV20-1, were more frequent in patients than controls.

Unique molecular identifiers had been added to the TCR beta cDNA libraries. A single record per CDR3 protein comes from TCRdb applying MiXCR to the PCR reads. The repertoire holds roughly 570,000 distinct CDR3 sequences, with 30% to 40% as singletons. Antigen specificity for these receptors is unknown. Material: blood. The receptors derive from a girl aged 2-17 years with multiple sclerosis.

The chain recombines TRBV20-1 with TRBJ2-1; D possibly corresponds to TRBD2 (7 bases). The V end was cut by 1 base, the J end by 5 bases, with 18 bases between. The CDR3 sequence is 16 residues long. Germline V CDR1 and CDR2: DFQATT, SNEGSKA (reference sequence). The CDR3 coding sequence is TGCAGTGCTAGAGCGCCCCTAGGGGGGGCCCACAATGAGCAGTTCTTC. This gives the protein CSARAPLGGAHNEQFF.

This clonotype has ten or more counts. The junction shows a germline mismatch at one end, possibly a read error. The gene calls are TRBV5-1 and TRBJ2-7; 8 nucleotides line up with TRBD1. The CDR3 is 13 amino acids. CDR1 is SGHRS and CDR2 is YFSETQ in the germline V gene. The chain's CDR3 is CASSLGTGYEQYF. CDR3 nucleotides: TGTGCCAGCAGTCTCGGGACAGGCTACGAGCAGTACTTC.

J is TRBJ1-1 and V is TRBV27; no clear D gene. This CDR3 spans 14 amino acids. Germline loops: CDR1 MNHEY, CDR2 SMNVEV (reference sequence). V was clipped by 5 bases and J by 4 bases, with 14 bases between them. This chain's CDR3 is CASSPRPASTEAFF. The CDR3 nucleotides are TGTGCCAGCAGTCCCCGGCCGGCGAGCACTGAAGCTTTCTTT.

A few counts support this clonotype. V and J are TRBV5-1 and TRBJ1-2; 7 bases agree with TRBD1. Looked up from germline, CDR1 is SGHRS and CDR2 is YFSETQ. V lost 4 bases to trimming and J lost 8 bases; unmatched junction nucleotides: 8. CDR3 length: 13 amino acids. The CDR3 coding sequence is TGCGCCAGCAGCATCGACAGGGACGGCGGCTACACCTTC. This sequence encodes CASSIDRDGGYTF.

V and J are TRBV20-1 and TRBJ2-5, with TRBD2 identical over 9 bases. Germline CDR1 and CDR2: DFQATT and SNEGSKA (reference sequence). The CDR3 has 14 residues. Losses at the gene ends were 5 bases for V and 3 bases for J; bases not matched to a gene: 7. CDR3 DNA sequence: TGCAGTGCTCACCAGACTAGCGGTGAAGAGACCCAGTACTTC. This gives the protein CSAHQTSGEETQYF.

This clonotype has at least ten counts. The chain recombines TRBV29-1 with TRBJ2-1, with a possible D match to TRBD1 (6 bases). CDR1 and CDR2 (germline): SQVTM, ANQGSEA. This CDR3 is 11 amino acids long. V was clipped by 4 bases and J by 9 bases, with 10 bases between them. Here the CDR3 DNA reads TGCAGCGTTGGTCCAGGGGCTGAGCAGTTCTTC. This gives the protein CSVGPGAEQFF.

This chain joins TRBV20-1 and TRBJ1-5; D remains ambiguous. V lost 2 bases to trimming and J lost 3 bases, with 14 bases between them. From germline, CDR1 is DFQATT and CDR2 SNEGSKA (reference sequence). There are 15 residues in the CDR3. CDR3 region: CSARRRSGLNQPQHF. CDR3 in DNA: TGCAGTGCTAGAAGACGTAGCGGCCTCAATCAGCCCCAGCATTTT.

This clonotype was seen only a few times. The V and J genes are TRBV4-1 and TRBJ2-1; the match to TRBD2 covers 12 bases. J lost 8 bases, V lost 4 bases, and 6 bases had no gene match. Germline CDR1 MGHRA, CDR2 YSYEKL. This CDR3 region has 15 residues. DNA for the CDR3: TGCGCCAGCAGCCCCCTAGCGGGGGGGCCCGATGAGCAGTTCTTC. Translated: CASSPLAGGPDEQFF.

This clonotype was recorded a few times. The chain carries TRBV7-9 and TRBJ1-2, with a tentative D call TRBD1 (6 bases). The germline gives CDR1 SEHNR, CDR2 FQNEAQ (reference sequence). CDR3 length equals 14 residues. V lost 5 bases to trimming and J lost 4 bases, with 14 bases between them. The CDR3 coding sequence is TGTGCCAGCAGCCCCCAGAGAGGGGGCTATGGCTACACCTTC. Protein sequence: CASSPQRGGYGYTF.

The rearrangement uses TRBV3-1 and TRBJ2-7; a possible D gene is TRBD1 (5 bases). The CDR3 sequence is 16 residues long. V was pared by 0 bases and J by 3 bases, with 15 bases between. Germline-derived CDR1 and CDR2 are LGHDT and YNNKEL (reference sequence). The CDR3 nucleotides read TGTGCCAGCAGCCAAGAAGAGGCAGGGAACGGCTACGAGCAGTACTTC. Encoded protein: CASSQEEAGNGYEQYF.

In its sample, this clonotype was seen a few times. The CDR3 reads CASSFERGFEQFF. DNA for the CDR3: TGTGCCAGCAGCTTCGAACGGGGCTTTGAGCAGTTCTTC. The chain carries TRBV7-2 and TRBJ2-1; D might be TRBD1 or TRBD2, each matching 5 bases. Per the germline V gene, CDR1 is SGHTA and CDR2 is FQGNSA. This CDR3 has 13 amino acids. The ends were cut back, 3 bases at V and 9 bases at J, with 12 bases in the middle.

The chain uses TRBV28 and TRBJ2-3; D gene ambiguous. The germline CDR1 and CDR2 sequences are MDHEN and SYDVKM. Trimming pared 7 bases from V and 0 bases from J, leaving 11 bases between. The CDR3 is 14 amino acids. The CDR3 DNA sequence: TGTGCCAGCATGGAAACAACTAGCACAGATACGCAGTATTTT. Protein product: CASMETTSTDTQYF. The full variable domain, its missing parts supplied by reference TRBV28 and TRBJ2-3, is DVKVTQSSRYLVKRTGEKVFLECVQDMDHENMFWYRQDPGLGLRLIYFSYDVKMKEKGDIPEGYSVSREKKERFSLILESASTNQTSMYLCASMETTSTDTQYFGPGTRLTVL.

A few counts support this clonotype. V is TRBV29-1 and J is TRBJ2-1; D ambiguous. The CDR3 length is 14 residues. The V gene's germline CDR1 is SQVTM and CDR2 ANQGSEA. Trimming left V 2 bases short and J 0 bases short, with 8 bases between. This CDR3 reads CSVEIPSSYNEQFF. In nucleotides, the CDR3 is TGCAGCGTTGAAATACCTAGCTCCTACAATGAGCAGTTCTTC.

In its sample, this clonotype was seen many times. The chain recombines TRBV7-6 with TRBJ2-1, with D hard to call. The CDR3 sequence is 13 residues long. Germline V gives CDR1 SGHVS, CDR2 FNYEAQ. The V end was cut by 1 base, the J end by 5 bases, with 6 bases between. Here the CDR3 DNA reads TGTGCCAGCAGCTTAGTCATCAACAATGAGCAGTTCTTC. It is translated as CASSLVINNEQFF.

The chain is built from TRBV11-2 and TRBJ2-3; weak D call: TRBD1 (6 bases). The ends were cut back, 4 bases at V and 1 base at J, with 15 bases in the middle. CDR1 and CDR2 (germline): SGHAT, FQNNGV. The CDR3 totals 16 residues. CDR3 sequence: CASSSRQVDRTDTQYF. In DNA form, the CDR3 reads TGTGCCAGCAGCTCCCGACAGGTGGATCGCACAGATACGCAGTATTTT.

The genes are TRBV27 and TRBJ2-2; D uncertain. Germline CDR1 and CDR2: MNHEY and SMNVEV (reference sequence). This CDR3 comprises 13 residues. The V end lost 6 bases, the J end lost 6 bases, and 11 bases lay between the germline ends. The CDR3 DNA reads TGTGCCAGCAGGGAACACAGCGCCGGGGAGCTGTTTTTT. This codes for CASREHSAGELFF.

This clonotype was detected a few times. The V and J genes are TRBV10-3 and TRBJ2-3; 13 bases line up with TRBD2. This CDR3 spans 16 amino acids. With V trimmed by 5 bases and J by 5 bases, 7 bases remained unmatched. CDR1 is ENHRY and CDR2 is SYGVKD in the germline V gene. This CDR3 is CAISPTSGGSLDTQYF. CDR3 nucleotide sequence: TGTGCCATCAGTCCGACTAGCGGGGGGTCACTAGATACGCAGTATTTT.

This clonotype came up once. One end of the junction is discordant with germline, which a read error may explain. The chain joins TRBV7-9 to TRBJ2-1; 7 positions agree with TRBD2. Germline CDR1 is SEHNR and CDR2 is FQNEAQ (reference sequence). The CDR3 runs 15 residues. CDR3 sequence reads: CASSFWRGTYSEQFF. CDR3 nucleotides: TGTGCCAGCAGCTTCTGGCGGGGGACTTACAGTGAGCAGTTCTTC.

There are many counts of this clonotype. The chain recombines TRBV6-1 with TRBJ2-3; D gene unclear. V shed 3 bases and J shed 2 bases, with 12 bases lying between them. The CDR3 runs 15 residues. CDR1 is MNHNS, CDR2 SASEGT, per germline. For the CDR3, the DNA is TGTGCCAGCAGTGAGTGGCGGCGAGACACAGATACGCAGTATTTT. Translating gives CASSEWRRDTDTQYF.

The chain joins TRBV7-6 to TRBJ2-1, with a weak D call TRBD1 (7 bases). In germline, CDR1 is SGHVS, CDR2 FNYEAQ. Between the trimmed V and J ends, which lost 1 base and 4 bases, there was a span of 14 bases. This CDR3 is 16 amino acids long. The CDR3 is CASSLVSGGFYNEQFF. DNA for the CDR3: TGTGCCAGCAGCTTAGTGTCAGGGGGGTTTTACAATGAGCAGTTCTTC.

The J gene is TRBJ2-1, the V gene TRBV25-1, with 10 bases that match TRBD1. The trim removed 3 bases at V and 6 bases at J, leaving 8 bases unmatched. The CDR3 covers 16 residues. CDR1 and CDR2 (germline): MGHDK, SYGVNS. The CDR3, as DNA: TGTGCCAGCAGTGACCAACCGGGACAGGGGACCAATGAGCAGTTCTTC. Translation: CASSDQPGQGTNEQFF. The complete variable domain, with remaining parts taken from reference TRBV25-1 and TRBJ2-1, reads EADIYQTPRYLVIGTGKKITLECSQTMGHDKMYWYQQDPGMELHLIHYSYGVNSTEKGDLSSESTVSRIRTEHFPLTLESARPSHTSQYLCASSDQPGQGTNEQFFGPGTRLTVL.

This clonotype was recorded a few times. This sequence joins TRBV9 and TRBJ2-1; TRBD2 is a possible D gene (5 bases). Trimming shortened V by 5 bases and J by 0 bases, and 12 bases separated the two germline ends. This CDR3 region has 15 residues. In germline, CDR1 is SGDLS, CDR2 YYNGEE. This chain's CDR3 is CASSPTRLSYNEQFF. The CDR3 DNA is TGTGCCAGCAGTCCCACTAGGCTCTCCTACAATGAGCAGTTCTTC. Full variable domain (outside the CDR3, taken from reference TRBV9 and TRBJ2-1): DSGVTQTPKHLITATGQRVTLRCSPRSGDLSVYWYQQSLDQGLQFLIQYYNGEERAKGNILERFSAQQFPDLHSELNLSSLELGDSALYFCASSPTRLSYNEQFFGPGTRLTVL.

This rearrangement joins TRBV6-5 to TRBJ1-2, with 7 bases aligning to TRBD1. The V gene end was trimmed by 4 bases and the J gene end by 2 bases; junction bases not matched to a gene: 4. The germline V gene has CDR1 MNHEY and CDR2 SVGAGI. This CDR3 spans 14 amino acids. The CDR3 region is CASSWSQGNYGYTF. The CDR3 region has the DNA TGTGCCAGCAGTTGGTCACAGGGGAACTATGGCTACACCTTC.

The chain has TRBV5-1 and TRBJ1-6, with TRBD1 matching over 8 bases. Germline-derived CDR1 and CDR2 are SGHRS and YFSETQ. This CDR3 is built from 17 residues. J lost 0 bases, V lost 4 bases, and 6 bases had no gene match. The CDR3, as DNA: TGCGCCAGCAGCAACAGACAGGGGAGCTCCTATAATTCACCCCTCCACTTT. As protein: CASSNRQGSSYNSPLHF. The variable domain in full, completed from reference TRBV5-1 and TRBJ1-6, reads KAGVTQTPRYLIKTRGQQVTLSCSPISGHRSVSWYQQTPGQGLQFLFEYFSETQRNKGNFPGRFSGRQFSNSRSEMNVSTLELGDSALYLCASSNRQGSSYNSPLHFGNGTRLTVT.

This chain uses TRBV6-1 with TRBJ1-5; D gene ambiguous. Germline CDR1 reads MNHNS; CDR2 reads SASEGT. V lost 6 bases and J 4 bases, leaving 13 bases between the germline ends. The CDR3 consists of 14 residues. This CDR3 reads CASSSTGVNQPQHF. The CDR3 coding sequence is TGTGCCAGCAGCTCGACGGGAGTAAATCAGCCCCAGCATTTT.

This clonotype has just a few counts. The chain has TRBV2 and TRBJ2-7; D ambiguous. This CDR3 region has 15 residues. Trimming stripped 6 bases from V and 1 base from J, with 16 bases between. In germline, CDR1 is SNHLY, CDR2 FYNNEI. CDR3 nucleotide sequence: TGTGCCAGCAGCCCCCTAGTCCAGGCGTCCTACGAGCAGTACTTC. This encodes CASSPLVQASYEQYF.